Detailed here is one T cell receptor (beta chain). This sample is part of a study of beta chain features in type 1 diabetes. The entirety of the isolated RNA underwent reverse transcription, so expressed TCRB transcripts were sequenced. Profiled with immunoSEQ multiplex PCR; TCRdb holds only in-frame clones, not every one. Of about 330,000 clones in the sample, approximately 10% were seen once. Trimming stripped 0 bases from V and 8 bases from J, with 16 bases between. CDR1 and CDR2 (germline): GTSNPN, SVGIG (reference sequence). CDR3 size: 15 residues. This TCR was recovered from a young woman in good health. The chain recombines TRBV30 with TRBJ1-4, with D perhaps TRBD1 (5 bases). Specimen: naive CD4+ T cells from blood. CDR3: CAWSVQGGEGEKLFF. Written as DNA, the CDR3 is TGTGCCTGGAGTGTACAAGGCGGGGAGGGGGAAAAACTGTTTTTT.